This T cell receptor beta chain appears in the sequencing data of a study of regulatory T cells in long-lasting Graves disease. The wider study: The study counted Graves' disease as persistent given over 5 years of antithyroid drugs and positive TSH receptor antibodies.

Notes on the study in general: Compared with new cases, persistent Graves' patients showed reduced TCR diversity. Patients with persistent disease showed a bias toward TRBV28, TRBJ1-2 and TRBJ2-5. Among persistent patients, a larger number of public clonotypes were shared (approximately 3,000) than among newly diagnosed patients (roughly 970).

CDR3 regions were amplified by Arm-PCR using iRepertoire HTBI primers to build TCR beta libraries. TCRdb reprocessed the multiplex PCR reads with MiXCR, giving one entry per CDR3 protein. The profile shows around 460,000 distinct CDR3 sequences, under 25% of them singletons. Time point described: persistent/refractory GD, antithyroid drugs over 5 years with positive TRAb. The authors made the TCR library using RNA they extracted from PBMCs. This CDR3 comprises 15 residues. The V end was cut by 7 bases, the J end by 6 bases, with 18 bases between. Germline-derived CDR1 and CDR2 are LNHDA and SQIVND (reference sequence). The sample holds a few counts of this clonotype. No antigen is known for it.

The sequence came from a female donor with Graves disease. V gene TRBV19 combines with J gene TRBJ2-2; D is perhaps TRBD2 (6 bases). The sequenced sample was peripheral blood mononuclear cells (PBMCs), obtained when the disease was refractory, from a patient treated with antithyroid drugs. CDR3 nucleotides: TGTGCCAGTACCCCCCACGCGGGGAGGTCCGGGGAGCTGTTTTTT. Translated: CASTPHAGRSGELFF. The full variable domain, rest sourced from reference TRBV19 and TRBJ2-2, is DGGITQSPKYLFRKEGQNVTLSCEQNLNHDAMYWYRQDPGQGLRLIYYSQIVNDFQKGDIAEGYSVSREKKESFPLTVTSAQKNPTAFYLCASTPHAGRSGELFFGEGSRLTVL.